These 10 T cell receptor beta chains came from one sample sequenced in a study of T cells in Graves' hyperthyroidism and ophthalmopathy (dated by TCRdb to between 2018 and 2020). Receptor libraries were prepared by multiplex PCR. Sequencer: Illumina HiSeq 2000. Amplification of TCR beta CDR3 regions was carried out from RNA transcripts. For the first round of RT-PCR on the TCR CDR3, the HTBI primer set was used together with the Qiagen OneStep RT-PCR kit. Using fastp trimming at Q25 and MiXCR clonotype assembly, TCRdb reanalyzed the public sequencing data and kept in-frame beta chains. When rows share a CDR3 protein, they turn into one entry using the most common DNA and genes. This sample has 450,000 to 700,000 distinct CDR3 sequences in its table, and 40% to 55% of those were observed once. The leading ten clones occupy around 19% of the sample. Sequencing was performed on peripheral blood or thyroid tissue (not recorded which). These receptors were obtained from an adult woman with Graves' disease, either hyperthyroidism or ophthalmopathy (not recorded which).

The V and J genes are TRBV7-7 and TRBJ2-7; 11 positions match TRBD2. The germline CDR1 and CDR2 sequences are SSHAT and FNYEAQ (reference sequence). CDR3 size: 15 residues. V trimming: 5 bases; J trimming: 7 bases; junction bases outside the gene matches: 10. The CDR3 DNA follows: TGTGCCAGCAGCGGGGGGACTAGCGGAGCGAGGGAGCAGTACTTC. It codes for CASSGGTSGAREQYF.

This clonotype was recorded a few times. This sequence joins TRBV24-1 and TRBJ1-5; 8 bases line up with TRBD1. CDR1 and CDR2 from the germline V gene are KGHDR and SFDVKD. This CDR3 has 16 amino acids. V lost 6 bases, J lost 0 bases, and 6 bases stayed unmatched. CDR3 nucleotide sequence: TGTGCCACCAGTCCCGCAGGGGGCCCTAGCAATCAGCCCCAGCATTTT. Residues: CATSPAGGPSNQPQHF.

Ten or more counts support this clonotype. The V call is TRBV29-1, the J call TRBJ2-7; D is possibly TRBD1 or TRBD2 (7 bases each). Germline CDR1 reads SQVTM; CDR2 reads ANQGSEA. Trimming pared 6 bases from V and 2 bases from J, leaving 14 bases between. The CDR3 runs 13 residues. The CDR3 coding sequence is TGCAGCGTAGCGGGACAGTCCGCCTACGAGCAGTACTTC. Protein product: CSVAGQSAYEQYF.

The CDR3 is CASSVNRGSENTEAFF. In DNA form, the CDR3 reads TGTGCCAGCAGCGTCAACAGGGGATCTGAGAACACTGAAGCTTTCTTT. This rearrangement joins TRBV9 to TRBJ1-1; the match to TRBD1 covers 7 bases. The CDR3 is 16 residues long. V trimming: 2 bases; J trimming: 1 base; junction bases outside the gene matches: 8. CDR1 and CDR2 (germline): SGDLS, YYNGEE.

This clonotype was observed many times. The V call is TRBV12-3 or TRBV12-4, the J call TRBJ1-2; 8 nucleotides align to TRBD1. The CDR3 is made up of 15 amino acids. Germline trimming cut 5 bases from V and 7 bases from J; bases unmatched to any gene: 12. Here the CDR3 reads CASSPVDRGEVGYTF. The CDR3 bases are TGTGCCAGCAGTCCAGTCGACAGGGGAGAGGTTGGCTACACCTTC.

The chain carries TRBV10-3 and TRBJ1-2; D is unclear. This CDR3 contains 13 residues. Trimming left V 2 bases short and J 6 bases short, with 10 bases between. The germline gives CDR1 ENHRY, CDR2 SYGVKD. This chain's CDR3 is CAISEPLGDGYTF. The CDR3 DNA reads as TGTGCCATCAGTGAGCCGCTAGGCGATGGCTACACCTTC.

This clonotype showed up many times. The chain uses TRBV7-9 and TRBJ2-2; D is tentatively TRBD1 or TRBD2 (5 bases each). Between the trimmed V and J ends, which lost 8 bases and 4 bases, there was a span of 14 bases. The CDR3 consists of 14 residues. Germline assignment: CDR1 SEHNR and CDR2 FQNEAQ (reference sequence). In DNA, the CDR3 is TGTGCCAGCCCCATCTATGGGGGCACCGGGGAGCTGTTTTTT. Translating gives CASPIYGGTGELFF.

The chain combines TRBV7-2 with TRBJ1-2, with TRBD1 matching over 7 bases. The CDR3 totals 12 residues. Per germline, CDR1 SGHTA and CDR2 FQGNSA. Here the CDR3 DNA reads TGTGCTGGCTCCTCCGGGACAGATGGCTACACCTTC. Translating it yields CAGSSGTDGYTF.

This clonotype was observed at least ten times. The gene calls are TRBV7-8 and TRBJ2-5, with a weak D call TRBD1 (6 bases). Trimming pared 5 bases from V and 0 bases from J, leaving 13 bases between. Germline V CDR1 and CDR2: SGHVS, FQNEAQ. This CDR3 has 15 residues. CDR3 residues: CASSTRTAHQETQYF. The CDR3 DNA reads TGTGCCAGCAGCACGCGGACAGCGCACCAAGAGACCCAGTACTTC.

Of note for this clonotype: This may come from a read error, since a much larger clone is one base off. The gene calls are TRBV2 and TRBJ2-6; D call uncertain. The CDR3 has 13 amino acids. V shed 2 bases and J shed 4 bases, with 3 bases lying between them. Germline V lookup: CDR1 SNHLY, CDR2 FYNNEI. The CDR3 loop reads CASSERGANVLTF. CDR3 in DNA: TGTGCCAGCAGTGAAAGGGGGGCCAACGTCCTGACTTTC.